This TCR beta chain was sequenced for a study of cytomegalovirus exposure and HLA in healthy donors. V trimming: 8 bases; J trimming: 3 bases; junction bases outside the gene matches: 9. The CDR3 is made up of 14 amino acids. Germline V gene lookup returns CDR1 WSHSY and CDR2 SAAADI. Clones were sequenced by immunoSEQ multiplex PCR, and TCRdb holds only the in-frame ones, with some missing. The repertoire consists of around 95,000 clones, with less than 85% occurring once and the leading ten covering approximately 22%. Sequencing input: PBMCs. The receptor was isolated from a young man in good health and CMV-seropositive. The chain carries TRBV10-2 and TRBJ1-2, with TRBD1 identical over 7 bases. The CDR3 reads CASQGQPNDYGYTF. CDR3 DNA: TGCGCCAGCCAGGGACAGCCGAACGACTATGGCTACACCTTC.